This T cell receptor beta chain comes out of a study of shared clonotypes between healthy human individuals (dated by TCRdb to 2019 to 2021). With regard to the full study: The cohort comprised a couple of women and a few men aged 18 to 49 years. For each donor, CD4 naive and CD4 memory were each run on three plates, CD8 naive on two plates, and CD8 memory on one plate. Blood TCR repertoires of a handful of healthy adults were deeply sequenced to estimate repertoire size and the extent of clonotype sharing between individuals. Different laboratories and diverse techniques were used to prepare libraries and sequence TCR repertoires, to increase sequencing depth and limit assay-specific biases. Between about 0.8 and 9 billion PBMCs per donor were obtained by leukapheresis.

The germline V and J ends show losses of 4 bases and 2 bases respectively, and no gene match explains 5 bases of the junction. The CDR3 covers 15 residues, taking in both the cysteine and the phenylalanine. The only DNA kept is the CDR3, 45 bases in frame from the first base. CDR1 and CDR2, looked up from the germline V gene (reference sequence), are SEHNR and FQNEAQ. TCR CDR3 regions were amplified from genomic DNA by multiplex PCR using the deep immunoSEQ assay. Extracted genomic DNA from each cell subset was spread evenly across all wells of several immunoSEQ 96-well plates, with each plate serving as a replicate. For sorted subsets, each replicate PCR was loaded with approximately 200 ng genomic DNA, equivalent to approximately 33,000 T cell genomes. The purified libraries were quantified using a Qubit 3.0 fluorometer, sized with a Bioanalyzer 2100, and then quantified again using the KAPA Library Quantification kit. Each immunoSEQ 96-well plate was sequenced on its own single-read 150-cycle Illumina NextSeq 550 flow cell. In the original analysis: Because the immunoSEQ output included only junctional sequences and no quality scores, the filtering could not be the same as the filtering used for full-length reads. Sequences were annotated with PyIR, a Python wrapper for IgBLAST v1.9, and V/J genes and CDR3 were assigned using IMGT germline references. Reads with weak V/J assignments (E-value above 1e-6), missing CDR3, stop codons, out-of-frame junctions, or ambiguous translated residues were removed. V3J clonotypes were defined as sequences sharing an identical inferred V gene, J gene, and CDR3 amino acid sequence. Percentage overlap between repertoires was computed as shared unique clonotypes divided by the size of the smaller repertoire. Richness of each repertoire was evaluated using RTK rarefaction, the Chao1 estimator, and Recon v2.1 estimates of unobserved clonotypes. Generation probabilities were computed with OLGA for all TCRbeta clonotypes obtained by the gDNA method from a handful of donors. TCRdb's version of the immuneACCESS table is confined to in-frame rearrangements and falls short of the full clone set. An unresolved V gene accounts for under half of the shortfall where checked; the remainder is of unknown origin. V and J calls and clone size are as listed in that table; D and trimming were resolved from the DNA. Across this sample there are some 2.1 million clones, with 85% to 95% seen only once. Over 1.5% of the sample goes to the ten largest clones.

CD8 naive samples consisted of CD45RO-negative cells that were positively selected for CCR7, yielding a CD45RA+CCR7+ population without TemRA cells. The donors were healthy, HIV-negative adults who had no recently reported acute infections or vaccinations. Every donor was a Caucasian adult residing in Nashville, Tennessee, USA. After blood collection by leukapheresis, PBMCs were isolated using Ficoll-Histopaque density gradient centrifugation and then cryopreserved in the vapor phase of liquid nitrogen. Analytical flow cytometry was used to check the purity and quantity of each magnetically sorted T cell population. Genomic DNA was isolated from each sorted fraction and quantified by UV absorbance on a Nanodrop 2000c. As concerns this clone: Its antigen target is currently unknown. Base qualities are not provided; no much larger clone lies one nucleotide away.

The study at large found these results: Sampling was restricted to blood, and TCR repertoires in tissue are likely to differ from TCR repertoires in blood. Because the study included only a small number of donors, the genetic and exposure-history diversity represented was limited. Compared with non-shared clonotypes, clonotypes shared by all four sorted-subset donors had higher generation probabilities. Larger estimated clonotype richness was generally found for naive subsets than for memory subsets. Incomplete sequencing was indicated by rarefaction of sorted-subset datasets, despite the large sequencing depth. When several donors were compared, the shared fraction of clonotypes was around 5% for naive CD4, about 4% for naive CD8, 2.3% for memory CD4, and 0.35% to 0.4% for memory CD8. Pairwise subsampling indicated that sequencing depth was expected to affect the degree of clonotype sharing among donors.

This chain is built from TRBV7-9 and TRBJ2-5, and TRBD1 aligns with 9 junction nucleotides. The sample was naive CD8+ T cells from PBMCs. The cell subset or site tag for this specimen amounts to: CD45RA+CCR7+. The receptor comes from a man aged 18 to 30 in good health. Some clones in this sample may be carry-over from other donors' samples. The DNA sequence is given as TGTGCCAGCAGCTCTCGGGACAGGGAACAAGAGACCCAGTACTTC. Translated, this gives CASSSRDREQETQYF.